This T cell receptor beta chain comes out of a study of T cells in Graves' hyperthyroidism and ophthalmopathy. Amplification targeted TCR beta CDR3 regions from RNA transcripts. TCR CDR3 regions were first amplified by RT-PCR with HTBI primers. MiXCR was run by TCRdb on the multiplex PCR reads, yielding one entry per CDR3 protein. The profile covers about 380,000 distinct CDR3 sequences, with about 18% appearing a single time and over 35% taken by the ten largest. On the basis of clinical symptoms, serum thyroxine and TRAb, thyroid ultrasound and orbital computed tomography, diagnoses were made. CDR3 length: 12 residues. Germline CDR1 DFQATT, CDR2 SNEGSKA (reference sequence). The ends were cut back, 2 bases at V and 2 bases at J, with 5 bases in the middle. This clonotype occurred a few times.

This sequence joins TRBV20-1 and TRBJ2-3, with D uncertain. The sequence was collected from a young man with Graves' ophthalmopathy. The specimen sequenced was blood. The CDR3 nucleotides read TGCAGTGCTAGACGTTTCACAGATACGCAGTATTTT. This gives the protein CSARRFTDTQYF.